Each of the 3 T cell receptor beta chains below was sequenced from the same sample in a study of Graves' ophthalmopathy and Graves' hyperthyroidism. The authors amplified TCR beta CDR3 regions from RNA transcripts. Scientists carried out first-round RT-PCR using HTBI primers and then a second-round multiplex PCR. MiXCR was run by TCRdb on the multiplex PCR reads, yielding one entry per CDR3 protein. The sample contains about 1.1 million distinct CDR3 sequences, about 36% of which appear only once. Source material: peripheral blood or thyroid tissue (not recorded which). The receptors shown here come from an adult man with Graves' hyperthyroidism.

V and J are TRBV28 and TRBJ1-5; perhaps TRBD1 as D (5 bases). Germline values: CDR1 MDHEN, CDR2 SYDVKM. V was pared by 2 bases and J by 7 bases, with 15 bases between. The CDR3 has 15 amino acids. The CDR3 region has the DNA TGTGCCAGCAGTTTAGAGTGGGGGGTGCCCCAGCCCCAGCATTTT. This gives the protein CASSLEWGVPQPQHF. The full variable domain, its missing parts supplied by reference TRBV28 and TRBJ1-5, is DVKVTQSSRYLVKRTGEKVFLECVQDMDHENMFWYRQDPGLGLRLIYFSYDVKMKEKGDIPEGYSVSREKKERFSLILESASTNQTSMYLCASSLEWGVPQPQHFGDGTRLSIL.

This clonotype was recorded only once. The chain joins TRBV7-2 to TRBJ2-7, with TRBD1 matching 9 bases. The V gene's germline CDR1 is SGHTA and CDR2 FQGNSA. Trimming cost V 5 bases and J 4 bases; bases outside gene matches: 12. This CDR3 has 16 amino acids. In DNA form, the CDR3 reads TGTGCCAGCAGCGTTGCTTCGGACAGGGGTTTTTACGAGCAGTACTTC. This gives the protein CASSVASDRGFYEQYF.

This clonotype was counted ten times or more. One end of the junction is discordant with germline, which a read error may explain. J is TRBJ2-7 and V is TRBV4-2, with no clear D. The CDR3 spans 14 residues. Germline-derived CDR1 and CDR2 are LGHNA and YNFKEQ. CDR3 nucleotides: TGTGCCAGCAGCCAAGATCGTCAAAAAACCAGTACGTTCTTC. This gives the protein CASSQDRQKTSTFF.